The clone carrying this T cell receptor (beta chain) was seen many times. This entry comes from a study of regulatory T cells in long-lasting Graves disease. As for time point: persistent/refractory GD, antithyroid drugs over 5 years with positive TRAb. PBMCs were the source of the RNA used for TCR sequencing. In this cohort, patients came from an endocrinology department located in Xi'an, China. Germline loops: CDR1 SNHLY, CDR2 FYNNEI. Trimming at V came to 6 bases and at J to 0 bases, leaving 9 bases not matched to a gene. The CDR3 covers 16 residues. Arm-PCR of CDR3 regions and iRepertoire HTBI primers were used to build TCR beta libraries. One entry per CDR3 protein, called by TCRdb with MiXCR from the multiplex PCR reads. The top ten clones hold roughly 30% of a sample with a few hundred thousand distinct CDR3 sequences, around a quarter of them seen once.

The sequences come from peripheral blood mononuclear cells (PBMCs), collected when the disease was refractory, from a patient treated with antithyroid drugs. The chain joins TRBV2 to TRBJ1-1; 8 bases agree with TRBD1. The clonotype was recovered from a female donor with Graves disease. The CDR3 spells CASRTRTGSLNTEAFF. CDR3 bases: TGTGCCAGCAGGACCCGGACAGGGTCATTGAACACTGAAGCTTTCTTT.